This TCR beta chain came from a study of identical twins. TCRdb reprocessed the 5' RACE reads with MiXCR, giving one entry per CDR3 protein. This sample has 600,000 to 850,000 distinct CDR3 sequences, with over 15% found just once. Study-wide points: Fewer insertions were carried by abundant cord blood beta clonotypes, but none was seen in memory repertoires. With beta out-of-frame sequences, excess sharing by twins was weaker.

This clonotype was recorded many times. Its matching antigen is unknown. Trimming took 5 bases from V and 4 from J, leaving 8 bases between them. The CDR3 length is 12 residues. These data also formed part of another study, on T cells expressing NK-cell markers. That paper states: All TCR beta repertoires analysed originated from sorted CD3+CD56+NKG2C+, CD3+CD56+NKG2C- and CD3+CD56-NKG2C+ T cells.

The chain carries TRBV12-3 or TRBV12-4 and TRBJ1-2; D gene unclear. Sequenced input: PBMCs. This clonotype was obtained from a woman under 30 in good health. Here the CDR3 DNA reads TGTGCCAGCAGTGTTTTTTCCTATGGCTACACCTTC. Translating gives CASSVFSYGYTF.